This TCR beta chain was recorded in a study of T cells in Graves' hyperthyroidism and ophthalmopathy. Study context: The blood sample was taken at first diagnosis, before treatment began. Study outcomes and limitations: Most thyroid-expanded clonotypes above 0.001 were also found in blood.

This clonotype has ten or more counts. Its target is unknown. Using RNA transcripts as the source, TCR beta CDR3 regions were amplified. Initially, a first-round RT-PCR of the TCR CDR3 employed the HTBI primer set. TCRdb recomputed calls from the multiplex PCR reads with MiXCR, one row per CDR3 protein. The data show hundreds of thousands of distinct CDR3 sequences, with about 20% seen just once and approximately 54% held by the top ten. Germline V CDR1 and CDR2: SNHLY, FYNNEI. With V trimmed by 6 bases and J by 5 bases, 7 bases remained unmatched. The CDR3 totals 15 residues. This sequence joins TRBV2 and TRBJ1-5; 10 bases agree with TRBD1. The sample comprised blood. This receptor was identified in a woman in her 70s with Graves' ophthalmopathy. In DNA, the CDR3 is TGTGCCAGCAGCCGAACCGGGACAGGGGATCAGCCCCAGCATTTT. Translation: CASSRTGTGDQPQHF.